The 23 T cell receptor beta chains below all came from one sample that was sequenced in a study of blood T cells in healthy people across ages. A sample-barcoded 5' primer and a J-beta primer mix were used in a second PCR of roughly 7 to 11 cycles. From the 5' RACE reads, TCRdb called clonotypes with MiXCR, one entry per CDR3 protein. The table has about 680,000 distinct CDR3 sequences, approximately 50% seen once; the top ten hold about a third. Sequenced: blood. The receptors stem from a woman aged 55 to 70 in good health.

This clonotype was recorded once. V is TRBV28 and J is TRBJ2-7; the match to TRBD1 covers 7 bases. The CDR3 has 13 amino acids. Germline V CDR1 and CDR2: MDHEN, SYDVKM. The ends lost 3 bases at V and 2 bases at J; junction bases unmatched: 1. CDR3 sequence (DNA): TGTGCCAGCAGTTTCGACAGGGCCTACGAGCAGTACTTC. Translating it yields CASSFDRAYEQYF.

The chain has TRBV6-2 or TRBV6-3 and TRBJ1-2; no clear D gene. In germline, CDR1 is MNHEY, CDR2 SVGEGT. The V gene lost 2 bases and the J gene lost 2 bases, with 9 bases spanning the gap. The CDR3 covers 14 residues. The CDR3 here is CASSYAAGNYGYTF. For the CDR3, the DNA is TGTGCCAGCAGTTACGCGGCAGGAAACTATGGCTACACCTTC.

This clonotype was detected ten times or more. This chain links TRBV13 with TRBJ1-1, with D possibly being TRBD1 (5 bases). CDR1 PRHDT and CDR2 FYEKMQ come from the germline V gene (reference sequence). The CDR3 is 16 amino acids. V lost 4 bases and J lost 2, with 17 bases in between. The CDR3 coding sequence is TGTGCCAGCAGCTGGGGCTTAGCAGAGAGTAACACTGAAGCTTTCTTT. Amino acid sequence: CASSWGLAESNTEAFF.

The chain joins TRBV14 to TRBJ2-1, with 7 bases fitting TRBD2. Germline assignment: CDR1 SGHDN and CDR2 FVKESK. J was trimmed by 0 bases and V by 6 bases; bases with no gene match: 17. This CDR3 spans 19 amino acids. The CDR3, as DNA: TGTGCCAGCAGTCGCAAGCGGGACCTAACACCGAGCTCCTACAATGAGCAGTTCTTC. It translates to CASSRKRDLTPSSYNEQFF.

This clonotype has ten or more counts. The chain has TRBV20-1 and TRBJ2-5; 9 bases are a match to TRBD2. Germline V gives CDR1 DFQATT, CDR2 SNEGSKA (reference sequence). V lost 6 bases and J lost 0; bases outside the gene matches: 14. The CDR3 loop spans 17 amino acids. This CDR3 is CSASAPRLAGYQETQYF. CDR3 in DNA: TGCAGTGCATCAGCCCCCCGCCTAGCGGGGTACCAAGAGACCCAGTACTTC.

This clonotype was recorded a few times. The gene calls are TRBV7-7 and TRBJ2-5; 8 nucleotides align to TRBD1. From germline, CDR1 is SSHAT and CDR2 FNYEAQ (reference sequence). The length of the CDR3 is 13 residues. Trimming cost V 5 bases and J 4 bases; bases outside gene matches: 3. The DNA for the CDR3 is TGTGCCAGCAGCCCCCAGGGGGCAGAGACCCAGTACTTC. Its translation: CASSPQGAETQYF.

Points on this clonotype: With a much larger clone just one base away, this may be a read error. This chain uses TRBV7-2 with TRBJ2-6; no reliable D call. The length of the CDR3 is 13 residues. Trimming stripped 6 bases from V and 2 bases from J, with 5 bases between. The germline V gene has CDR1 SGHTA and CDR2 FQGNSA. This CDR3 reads CASRDAGANVLTF. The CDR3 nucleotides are TGTGCCAGCAGGGACGCTGGGGCCAACGTCCTGACTTTC.

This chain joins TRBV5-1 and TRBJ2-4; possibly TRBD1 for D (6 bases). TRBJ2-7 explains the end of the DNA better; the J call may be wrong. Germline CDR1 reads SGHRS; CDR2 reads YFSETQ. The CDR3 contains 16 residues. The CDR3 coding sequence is TGCGCCAGCAGCTTGGGGAGGAGCAGGGGTCGCGACGAGCAGTACTTC. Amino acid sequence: CASSLGRSRGRDEQYF.

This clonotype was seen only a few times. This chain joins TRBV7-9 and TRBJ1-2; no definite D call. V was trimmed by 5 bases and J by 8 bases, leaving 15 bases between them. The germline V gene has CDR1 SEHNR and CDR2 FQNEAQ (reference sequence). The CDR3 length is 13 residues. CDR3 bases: TGTGCCAGCAGCCCCCCCGCGGTGGCGGGCTACACCTTC. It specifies CASSPPAVAGYTF.

CDR3: CASSPRWGSGRAGDIQYF. Here the CDR3 DNA reads TGTGCCAGCAGCCCAAGATGGGGTAGCGGGAGGGCCGGGGACATTCAGTACTTC. This sequence joins TRBV7-2 and TRBJ2-4; the match to TRBD2 covers 11 bases. The V and J ends lost 5 bases and 8 bases, in that order; junction bases with no gene match: 17. Germline V gene lookup returns CDR1 SGHTA and CDR2 FQGNSA. This CDR3 has 18 residues.

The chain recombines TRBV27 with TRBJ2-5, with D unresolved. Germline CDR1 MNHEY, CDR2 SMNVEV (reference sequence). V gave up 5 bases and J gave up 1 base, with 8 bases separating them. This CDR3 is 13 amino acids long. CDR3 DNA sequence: TGTGCCAGCAGTGGGGTAGTCCAAGAGACCCAGTACTTC. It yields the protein CASSGVVQETQYF.

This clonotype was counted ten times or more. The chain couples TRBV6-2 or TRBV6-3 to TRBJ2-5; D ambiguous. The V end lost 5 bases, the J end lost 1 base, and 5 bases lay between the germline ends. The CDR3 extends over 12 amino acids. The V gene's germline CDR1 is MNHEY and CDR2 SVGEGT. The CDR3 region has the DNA TGTGCCAGCAGTGGGTTCCAAGAGACCCAGTACTTC. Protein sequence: CASSGFQETQYF.

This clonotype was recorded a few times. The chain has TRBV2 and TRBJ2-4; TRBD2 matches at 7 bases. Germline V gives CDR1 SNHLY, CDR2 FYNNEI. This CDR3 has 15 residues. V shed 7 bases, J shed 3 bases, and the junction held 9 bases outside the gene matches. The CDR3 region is CASNGGRDNKNIQYF. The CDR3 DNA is TGTGCCAGCAACGGCGGGAGAGACAACAAAAACATTCAGTACTTC.

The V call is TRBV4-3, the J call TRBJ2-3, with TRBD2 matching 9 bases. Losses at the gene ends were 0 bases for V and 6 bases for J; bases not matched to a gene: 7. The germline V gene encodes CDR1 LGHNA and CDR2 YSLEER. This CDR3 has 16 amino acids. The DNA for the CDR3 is TGCGCCAGCAGCCAAGATAGCGGGAGCTACGGGGATACGCAGTATTTT. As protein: CASSQDSGSYGDTQYF.

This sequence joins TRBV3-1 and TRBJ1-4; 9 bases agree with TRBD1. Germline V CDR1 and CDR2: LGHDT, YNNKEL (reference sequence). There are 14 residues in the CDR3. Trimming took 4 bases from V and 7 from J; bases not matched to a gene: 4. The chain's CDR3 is CASSLQGAGEKLFF. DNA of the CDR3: TGTGCCAGCAGCCTACAGGGGGCGGGTGAAAAACTGTTTTTT.

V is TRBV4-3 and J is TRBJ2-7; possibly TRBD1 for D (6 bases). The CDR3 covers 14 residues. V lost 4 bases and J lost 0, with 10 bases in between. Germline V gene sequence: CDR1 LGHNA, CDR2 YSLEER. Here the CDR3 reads CASSPNRDSYEQYF. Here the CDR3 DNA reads TGCGCCAGCAGCCCGAACAGGGACTCCTACGAGCAGTACTTC.

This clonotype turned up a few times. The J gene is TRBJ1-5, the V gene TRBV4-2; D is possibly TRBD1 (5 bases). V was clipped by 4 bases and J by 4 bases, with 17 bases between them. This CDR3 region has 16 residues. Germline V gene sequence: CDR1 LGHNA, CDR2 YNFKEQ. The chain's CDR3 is CASSPGTRNPNQPQHF. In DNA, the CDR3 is TGTGCCAGCAGCCCCGGGACCCGTAATCCGAATCAGCCCCAGCATTTT.

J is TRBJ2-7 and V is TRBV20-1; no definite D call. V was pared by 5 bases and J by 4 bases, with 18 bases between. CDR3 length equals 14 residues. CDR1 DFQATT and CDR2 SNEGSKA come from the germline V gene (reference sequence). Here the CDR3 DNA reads TGCAGTGCTCCGACCCCACACGAGCCATACGAGCAGTACTTC. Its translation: CSAPTPHEPYEQYF.

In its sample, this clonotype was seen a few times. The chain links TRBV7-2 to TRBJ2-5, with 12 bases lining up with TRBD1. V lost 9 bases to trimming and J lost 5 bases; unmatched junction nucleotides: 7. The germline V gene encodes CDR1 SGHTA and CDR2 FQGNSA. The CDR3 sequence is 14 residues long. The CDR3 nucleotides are TGTGCCAGTAGCCGGGACAGGGGGCTTGAGACCCAGTACTTC. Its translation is CASSRDRGLETQYF.

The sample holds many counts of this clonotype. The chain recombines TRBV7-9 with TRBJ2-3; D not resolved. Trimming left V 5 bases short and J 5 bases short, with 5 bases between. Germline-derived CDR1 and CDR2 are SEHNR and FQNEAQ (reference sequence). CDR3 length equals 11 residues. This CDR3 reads CASSPVDTQYF. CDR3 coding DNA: TGTGCCAGCAGCCCAGTAGATACGCAGTATTTT.

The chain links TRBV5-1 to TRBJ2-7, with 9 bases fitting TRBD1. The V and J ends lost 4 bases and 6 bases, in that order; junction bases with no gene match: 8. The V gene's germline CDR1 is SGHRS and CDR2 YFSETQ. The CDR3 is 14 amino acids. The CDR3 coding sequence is TGCGCCAGCAGCGTGGCCGCGACAGGGGGCGAGCAGTACTTC. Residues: CASSVAATGGEQYF.

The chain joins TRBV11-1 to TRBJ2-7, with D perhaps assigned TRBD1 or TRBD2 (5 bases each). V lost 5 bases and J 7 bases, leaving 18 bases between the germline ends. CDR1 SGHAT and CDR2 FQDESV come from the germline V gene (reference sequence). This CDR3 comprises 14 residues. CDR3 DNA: TGTGCCAGCAGCCCCCCCCAGGGATGGGGGGAGCAGTACTTC. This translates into CASSPPQGWGEQYF.

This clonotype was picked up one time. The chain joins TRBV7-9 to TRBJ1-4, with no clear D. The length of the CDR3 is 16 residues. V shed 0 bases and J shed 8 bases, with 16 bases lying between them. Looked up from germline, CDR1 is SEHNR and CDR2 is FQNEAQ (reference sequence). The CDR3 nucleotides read TGTGCCAGCAGCTTAGCGGGTTCTGGGGTCGAAGAAAAACTGTTTTTT. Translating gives CASSLAGSGVEEKLFF.